A selection of T cell receptor beta chains follows, all from one sample in a study of blood T cell repertoires in COVID-19. Sequencing used immunoSEQ multiplex PCR; TCRdb keeps in-frame clones, though not all of them. The sample holds 150,000 or so clones, around 78% seen once. The sample taken for sequencing was peripheral blood. The receptors here all came from a woman older than 75 with active or convalescent COVID-19. The CDR3 runs from the conserved cysteine through the conserved F or W. D genes are given only for firm matches. Clone sizes are given selectively: once, few, many, or a class where the clone is expanded.

TRBV6-2/TRBV6-3,TRBJ2-7,TRBD2,NA,CASSYSGTNKHYEQYF,TGTGCCAGCAGTTACTCAGGGACTAATAAACACTACGAGCAGTACTTC
TRBV2,TRBJ1-5,NA,NA,CASSTESNQPQHF,TGTGCCAGCAGTACAGAAAGCAATCAGCCCCAGCATTTT
TRBV30,TRBJ2-3,NA,once,CAWSVPTGGTDTQYF,TGTGCCTGGAGTGTGCCGACCGGGGGCACAGATACGCAGTATTTT
TRBV19,TRBJ1-5,TRBD1,NA,CASSDYDRGNQPQHF,TGTGCCAGTAGTGACTACGACAGGGGGAATCAGCCCCAGCATTTT
TRBV6-6,TRBJ2-2,TRBD2,NA,CASGHYPGGSSGELFF,TGTGCCAGCGGACATTATCCGGGGGGATCTAGCGGGGAGCTGTTTTTT
TRBV15,TRBJ2-1,TRBD2,NA,CATSRDGAGLANEQFF,TGTGCCACCAGCAGAGATGGTGCCGGACTAGCCAATGAGCAGTTCTTC
TRBV5-8,TRBJ2-3,NA,once,CASSPAVGSSTDTQYF,TGTGCCAGCAGCCCCGCGGTTGGGTCTAGCACAGATACGCAGTATTTT
TRBV7-8,TRBJ2-7,TRBD2,few,CASSLYRSTSGANQYF,TGTGCCAGCAGCTTATATCGGAGTACGAGCGGGGCGAACCAATACTTC
TRBV6-5,TRBJ1-1,NA,NA,CASSPGANTEAFF,TGTGCCAGCAGTCCAGGGGCGAACACTGAAGCTTTCTTT
TRBV30,TRBJ1-2,NA,once,CALQGNHGYTF,TGTGCCCTCCAGGGGAATCATGGCTACACCTTC
TRBV5-1,TRBJ2-5,NA,NA,CASSLAQGRRETQYF,TGCGCCAGCAGCTTGGCCCAGGGGCGGCGCGAGACCCAGTACTTC
TRBV9,TRBJ1-4,TRBD1,NA,CASSVGGQKNEKLFF,TGTGCCAGCAGCGTAGGGGGACAGAAAAATGAAAAACTGTTTTTT
TRBV9,TRBJ1-3,NA,NA,CASSPRPILSSGNTIYF,TGTGCCAGCAGCCCTAGACCTATCCTAAGCTCTGGAAACACCATATATTTT
TRBV4-1,TRBJ2-7,NA,NA,CASSLTPIYEQYF,TGCGCCAGCAGCCTTACACCGATCTACGAGCAGTACTTC
TRBV13,TRBJ2-5,NA,NA,CASSRRGAQYF,TGTGCCAGCAGCCGGAGGGGAGCCCAGTACTTC
TRBV19,TRBJ1-2,TRBD1,few,CASTRGQDGYTF,TGTGCCAGTACCAGGGGGCAGGATGGCTACACCTTC